This note documents a single TCR beta chain sequence. No antigen is known for it. The sample is drawn from a study of T cell responses to AZD1222 COVID-19 vaccine. Study overall: Pooling of second doses given at about 4 or about 12 weeks was done.

Here immunoSEQ multiplex PCR was the method, and the copy in TCRdb shows in-frame clones only, minus some. The repertoire has over 150,000 clones, just under 95% of them found once; the top ten carry more than 1.5%. Trimming left V 1 base short and J 4 bases short, with 14 bases between. Germline V lookup: CDR1 SGHDT, CDR2 YYEEEE. The CDR3 loop spans 15 amino acids. General study points: Clonal diversity may have been underestimated, and the donors were mostly white British, with more females than males. Regions left unmutated in variants are reportedly the target of nearly half of spike-specific TCRs. There were vaccine-associated CD4 TCRs across spike, dominant at 160-218 and 743-854.

This chain joins TRBV5-6 and TRBJ1-2, with a tentative D call TRBD1 (6 bases). Source: peripheral blood, taken on day 0 of AZD1222 vaccination. The TCR originated in an adult in good health. The CDR3 protein is CASSLRQVQIYGYTF. As DNA, the CDR3 is TGTGCCAGCAGCTTGAGACAGGTGCAAATCTATGGCTACACCTTC.